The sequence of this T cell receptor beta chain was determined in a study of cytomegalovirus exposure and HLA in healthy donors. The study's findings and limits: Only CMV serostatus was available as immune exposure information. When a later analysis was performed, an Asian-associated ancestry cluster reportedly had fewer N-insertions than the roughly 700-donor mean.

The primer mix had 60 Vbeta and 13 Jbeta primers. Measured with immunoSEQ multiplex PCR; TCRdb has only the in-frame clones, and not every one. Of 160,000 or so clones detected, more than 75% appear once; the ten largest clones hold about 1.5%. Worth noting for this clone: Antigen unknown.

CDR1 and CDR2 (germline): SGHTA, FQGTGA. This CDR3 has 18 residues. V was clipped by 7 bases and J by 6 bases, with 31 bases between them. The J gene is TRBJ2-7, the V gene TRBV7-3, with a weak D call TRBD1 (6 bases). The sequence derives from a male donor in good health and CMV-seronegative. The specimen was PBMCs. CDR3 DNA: TGTGCCAGCATCATCCTCAATACAGGGCCCGACTCAGGAGGCGAGCAGTACTTC. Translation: CASIILNTGPDSGGEQYF. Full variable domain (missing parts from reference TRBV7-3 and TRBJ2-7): GAGVSQTPSNKVTEKGKYVELRCDPISGHTALYWYRQSLGQGPEFLIYFQGTGAADDSGLPNDRFFAVRPEGSVSTLKIQRTERGDSAVYLCASIILNTGPDSGGEQYFGPGTRLTVT.